Listed below are T cell receptor beta chains from one sample, sequenced in a study of CD8 T cells in ankylosing spondylitis. In TCRdb, the 5' RACE reads were re-called with MiXCR into one record per CDR3 protein. Found here are a few hundred thousand distinct CDR3 sequences, 20% of them singletons; the top ten hold around 13%. Sequencing used blood, either unsorted or a sorted T cell fraction (not recorded which). These receptors all come from a male donor with ankylosing spondylitis or in good health (not recorded which). CDR3s include the opening cysteine and the closing phenylalanine or tryptophan.

V gene	J gene	CDR3 protein
TRBV30	TRBJ2-7	CAWSVEGYEQYF
TRBV2	TRBJ2-3	CASSETPDTQYF
TRBV29-1	TRBJ2-7	CSVRHPGSYEQYF
TRBV12-3/TRBV12-4	TRBJ2-1	CASSSGDRGLSYNEQFF
TRBV11-2	TRBJ2-1	CASSSTGSEQFF
TRBV6-4	TRBJ2-3	CASSESVNAGDTQYF
TRBV6-1	TRBJ2-5	CASLRRGQRETQYF
TRBV27	TRBJ2-7	CASSPGIVGQSYEQYF
TRBV12-3/TRBV12-4	TRBJ2-7	CASSRGTGIYEQYF
TRBV24-1	TRBJ2-5	CATSDFRGQPQETQYF
TRBV11-2	TRBJ2-7	CASSLVGQNEQYF
TRBV7-9	TRBJ1-2	CASRPTGEVYGYTF
TRBV10-2	TRBJ2-7	CASSEFGAGSYEQYF
TRBV12-5	TRBJ2-2	CASGSTNTGELFF
TRBV9	TRBJ2-5	CASSAGGAQETQYF
TRBV7-9	TRBJ2-7	CASSLQASYEQYF
TRBV12-3/TRBV12-4	TRBJ2-5	CASASRLFQETQYF
TRBV6-5	TRBJ2-7	CASSYGNHEQYF
TRBV25-1	TRBJ2-7	CASSEGLVYEQYF
TRBV21-1	TRBJ2-7	CATGTGGEQYF
TRBV19	TRBJ2-1	CASKVRGLGNEQFF
TRBV7-9	TRBJ2-1	CASSLVAGGFHNEQFF
TRBV25-1	TRBJ2-3	CASQTDTQYF
TRBV29-1	TRBJ2-7	CSVGVHSYEQYF
TRBV12-3/TRBV12-4	TRBJ2-7	CASSLVRQGHEQYF
TRBV4-2	TRBJ1-5	CASSLWTGGNQPQHF
TRBV20-1	TRBJ2-5	CSARLPSGGYQETQYF
TRBV6-1	TRBJ1-5	CASSPRTDPGGQPQHF
TRBV27	TRBJ2-7	CASTQRQGGAYEQYF
TRBV27	TRBJ2-7	CASSLSGGGEQYF